Listed here is a single T cell receptor beta chain. V was cut by 6 bases and J by 7 bases, with 18 bases left in between. The CDR3 totals 14 residues. In germline, CDR1 is GTSNPN, CDR2 SVGIG (reference sequence). This sample is drawn from a study of cytomegalovirus exposure and HLA in healthy donors. Profiling relied on immunoSEQ multiplex PCR, and the TCRdb table lists in-frame clones only, not all of them. The repertoire consists of 150,000 to 170,000 clones, with approximately 86% occurring once and the leading ten covering 20% to 25%. The receptor was isolated from a man between 18 and 35 years old in good health and CMV-seropositive. The sample consisted of PBMCs. The rearrangement links TRBV30 to TRBJ1-4; maybe TRBD1 (6 bases). The CDR3 nucleotides read TGTGCCTGTCAAGGGGGGGCGGTCGGTGAAAAACTGTTTTTT. This encodes CACQGGAVGEKLFF.